The T cell receptor beta chain under discussion was sequenced for a study of blood T cell repertoires in COVID-19. Study-wide background: Samples came from the United States, Italy and Spain, spanning acute and convalescent COVID-19.

V dropped 1 base and J dropped 3; count of bases not matched to a gene: 4. CDR1 is SGHKS, CDR2 YYEKEE, per germline (reference sequence). The CDR3 length is 15 residues. Produced via immunoSEQ multiplex PCR; TCRdb's table is partial and in-frame only. The data contain about 200,000 clones, around 92% of them seen just once; the ten biggest clones take up approximately 8.1%. Those who participated ranged in age from about 18 to 89 years and resided in about 24 US areas. Sequencing input: PBMCs or T cells enriched from blood (not recorded which). V and J are TRBV5-5 and TRBJ2-3; 8 bases agree with TRBD2. This receptor was taken from a woman aged 18-29 years who had recovered from COVID-19. CDR3 in amino acids: CASSLPGGFTDTQYF. As DNA, the CDR3 is TGTGCCAGCAGCTTGCCGGGGGGGTTTACAGATACGCAGTATTTT.